This TCR beta chain was obtained from a study of control samples from healthy donors and cancer patients. Produced via immunoSEQ multiplex PCR; TCRdb's table is partial and in-frame only. The data hold some 49,000 clones, with approximately 86% observed a single time. Trimming removed 6 bases from V and 7 bases from J, with 10 bases in between. The CDR3 totals 13 residues. Germline V gives CDR1 MNHEY, CDR2 SVGAGI. Sample: PBMCs. This receptor was obtained from a woman between 45 and 60 years old with lung cancer. This sequence joins TRBV6-5 and TRBJ1-6; D uncertain. CDR3 DNA: TGTGCCAGCAGCCAAATCCCCAATTCACCCCTCCACTTT. Translation: CASSQIPNSPLHF.